This T cell receptor beta chain was recorded in a study of shared clonotypes between healthy human individuals. General study findings and limits: On the whole, naive subsets had larger estimated richness than memory subsets had.

A word on this clone: Its cognate antigen is unknown.

Every subset's genomic DNA went evenly onto several immunoSEQ plates. The assay was immunoSEQ multiplex PCR, and TCRdb's table has in-frame clones only and misses some. The table lists 1,100,000 or so clones, about 80% of them singletons. Those who donated were healthy HIV-negative adults, with no recent acute infections or vaccinations reported. This receptor was taken from a man aged 18 to 29 in good health. Some clones in this sample may be carry-over from other donors' samples. Sample: memory CD4+ T cells from PBMCs. The sample's subset: CD45RA-negative fraction.

The CDR3 sequence is CASSLVEGAYEQYF. In DNA form, the CDR3 reads TGTGCCAGCAGCTTAGTGGAGGGGGCCTACGAGCAGTACTTC. The chain joins TRBV11-2 to TRBJ2-7; D tentatively fits TRBD1 or TRBD2 (6 bases each). V shed 1 base and J shed 2 bases, with 9 bases lying between them. Germline V CDR1 and CDR2: SGHAT, FQNNGV. CDR3 size: 14 residues.